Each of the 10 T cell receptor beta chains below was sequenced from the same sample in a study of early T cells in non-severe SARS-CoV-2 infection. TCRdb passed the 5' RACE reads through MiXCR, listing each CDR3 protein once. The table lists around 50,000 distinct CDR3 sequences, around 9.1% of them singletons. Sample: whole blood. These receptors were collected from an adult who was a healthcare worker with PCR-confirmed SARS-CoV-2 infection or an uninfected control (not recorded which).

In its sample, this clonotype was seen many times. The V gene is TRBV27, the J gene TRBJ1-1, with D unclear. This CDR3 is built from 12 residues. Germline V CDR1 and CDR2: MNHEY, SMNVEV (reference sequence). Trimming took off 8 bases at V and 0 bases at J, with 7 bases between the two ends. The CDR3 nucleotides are TGTGCCAGCGCCCAATTGAACACTGAAGCTTTCTTT. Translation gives CASAQLNTEAFF.

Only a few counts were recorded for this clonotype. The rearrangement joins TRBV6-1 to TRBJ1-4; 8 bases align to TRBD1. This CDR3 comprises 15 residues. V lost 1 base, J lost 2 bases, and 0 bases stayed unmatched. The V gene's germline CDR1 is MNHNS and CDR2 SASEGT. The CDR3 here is CASSEGDRTNEKLFF. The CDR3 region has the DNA TGTGCCAGCAGTGAAGGGGACAGGACTAATGAAAAACTGTTTTTT.

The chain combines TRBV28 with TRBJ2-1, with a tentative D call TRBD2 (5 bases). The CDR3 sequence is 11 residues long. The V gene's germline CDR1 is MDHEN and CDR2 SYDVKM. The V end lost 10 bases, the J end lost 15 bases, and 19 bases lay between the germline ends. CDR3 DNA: TGTGCCATCTGCTGGGAAACTAGACTGTTCTTC. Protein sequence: CAICWETRLFF.

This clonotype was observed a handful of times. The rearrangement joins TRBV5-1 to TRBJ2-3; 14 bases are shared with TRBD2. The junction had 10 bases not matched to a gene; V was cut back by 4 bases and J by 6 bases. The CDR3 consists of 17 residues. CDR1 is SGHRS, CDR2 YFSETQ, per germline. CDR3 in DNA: TGCGCCAGCAGCCCCGGGACTAGCGGGAGATTCGGGGATACGCAGTATTTT. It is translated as CASSPGTSGRFGDTQYF.

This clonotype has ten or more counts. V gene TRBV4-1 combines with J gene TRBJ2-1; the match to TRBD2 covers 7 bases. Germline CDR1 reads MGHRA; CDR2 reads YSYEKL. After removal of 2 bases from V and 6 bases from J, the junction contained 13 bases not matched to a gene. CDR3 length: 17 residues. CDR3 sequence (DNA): TGCGCCAGCAGCCAAAGTGGGATGGCGGGAGTGGGCAATGAGCAGTTCTTC. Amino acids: CASSQSGMAGVGNEQFF.

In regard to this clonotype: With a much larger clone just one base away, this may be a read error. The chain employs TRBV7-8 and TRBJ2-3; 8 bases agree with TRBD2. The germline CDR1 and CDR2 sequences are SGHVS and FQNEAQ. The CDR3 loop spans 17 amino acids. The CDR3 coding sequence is TGTGTCAGCAGCTTAGGGCCTAGCGGGTACCGCACAGATACGCAGTATTTT. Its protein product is CVSSLGPSGYRTDTQYF.

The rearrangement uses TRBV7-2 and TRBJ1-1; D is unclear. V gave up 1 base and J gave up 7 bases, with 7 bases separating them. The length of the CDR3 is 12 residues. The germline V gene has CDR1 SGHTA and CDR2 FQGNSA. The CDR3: CASSLVRYEAFF. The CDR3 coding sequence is TGTGCCAGCAGCTTAGTAAGGTATGAAGCTTTCTTT.

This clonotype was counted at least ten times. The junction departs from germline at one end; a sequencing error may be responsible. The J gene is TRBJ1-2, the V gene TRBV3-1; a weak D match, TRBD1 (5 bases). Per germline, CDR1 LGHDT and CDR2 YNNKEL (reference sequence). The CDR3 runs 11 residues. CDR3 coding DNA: TGTGCCAGCGGCCAGGGTTATGGCTACACCTTC. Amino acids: CASGQGYGYTF.

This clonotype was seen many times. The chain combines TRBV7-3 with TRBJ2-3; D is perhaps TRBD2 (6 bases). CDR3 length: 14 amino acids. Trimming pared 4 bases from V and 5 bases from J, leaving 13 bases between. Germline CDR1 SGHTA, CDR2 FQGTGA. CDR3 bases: TGTGCCAGCAGCTCGGGACTCCCCAAAGATACGCAGTATTTT. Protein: CASSSGLPKDTQYF. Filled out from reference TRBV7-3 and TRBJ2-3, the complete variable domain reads GAGVSQTPSNKVTEKGKYVELRCDPISGHTALYWYRQSLGQGPEFLIYFQGTGAADDSGLPNDRFFAVRPEGSVSTLKIQRTERGDSAVYLCASSSGLPKDTQYFGPGTRLTVL.

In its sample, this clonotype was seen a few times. CDR3 residues: CASSTSRVTGEQYF. The CDR3, as DNA: TGTGCCAGCAGCACCTCTCGGGTGACTGGCGAGCAGTACTTC. The chain employs TRBV7-8 and TRBJ2-7; D ambiguous. The CDR3 consists of 14 residues. Germline V CDR1 and CDR2: SGHVS, FQNEAQ. Trimming stripped 5 bases from V and 6 bases from J, with 17 bases between.